This is a list of T cell receptor beta chains from one sample in a study of cytomegalovirus exposure and HLA in healthy donors. Here immunoSEQ multiplex PCR was the method, and the copy in TCRdb shows in-frame clones only, minus some. The top ten clones hold around 2% of a sample with about 120,000 clones, roughly 69% of them seen once. Sequenced sample: PBMCs. Receptors originate from a human donor in good health. Both conserved end residues are part of each CDR3. The D gene is left open where the match is weak. Size tells how often a clone was seen (once, few, many) or the class of an expanded clone, and some rows leave it out.

abundance,v_gene,j_gene,d_gene,CDR3aa,CDR3nt
NA,TRBV27,TRBJ1-5,NA,CASSPGQGSGQPQHF,TGTGCCAGCAGCCCGGGGCAGGGGAGCGGCCAGCCCCAGCATTTT
few,TRBV11-3,TRBJ2-7,TRBD1,CASSWDRSYEQYF,TGTGCCAGCAGCTGGGACAGAAGCTACGAGCAGTACTTC
few,TRBV7-9,TRBJ1-5,NA,CASSFRDGNQPQHF,TGTGCCAGCAGCTTCCGGGATGGCAATCAGCCCCAGCATTTT
NA,TRBV6-1,TRBJ2-1,TRBD2,CASSGFWTSGYNEQFF,TGTGCCAGCAGTGGTTTTTGGACTAGCGGTTACAATGAGCAGTTCTTC
once,TRBV6-9,TRBJ2-3,TRBD1,CASSYEGAGGTDTQYF,TGTGCCAGCAGTTATGAGGGGGCAGGGGGAACAGATACGCAGTATTTT
NA,TRBV19,TRBJ2-7,NA,CASRRDARTGYEQYF,TGTGCCAGTAGGCGGGACGCACGGACGGGCTACGAGCAGTACTTC
NA,TRBV5-1,TRBJ2-1,TRBD2,CASSLAGLAGEQFF,TGCGCCAGCAGCTTGGCAGGCCTAGCGGGCGAGCAGTTCTTC
NA,TRBV28,TRBJ1-2,TRBD1,CASSLRAGGYGYTF,TGTGCCAGCAGTTTAAGGGCAGGGGGCTATGGCTACACCTTC
few,TRBV11-2,TRBJ2-7,TRBD1,CASSRNLIPDRAAGDEQYF,TGTGCCAGCAGCCGTAACCTCATCCCGGACAGGGCGGCTGGGGACGAGCAGTACTTC
NA,TRBV7-2,TRBJ2-5,NA,CASSLVKGKEETQYF,TGTGCCAGCAGCTTAGTTAAGGGGAAGGAAGAGACCCAGTACTTC
NA,TRBV19,TRBJ1-2,TRBD1,CASSSPRAGGNYGYTF,TGTGCCAGTAGTTCCCCGAGGGCAGGGGGCAACTATGGCTACACCTTC
few,TRBV4-1,TRBJ2-7,TRBD1,CASSQSTGGYEQYF,TGCGCCAGCAGCCAAAGCACAGGGGGCTACGAGCAGTACTTC
NA,TRBV19,TRBJ1-3,NA,CASSIRAFSGNTIYF,TGTGCCAGTAGTATACGCGCTTTCTCTGGAAACACCATATATTTT
NA,TRBV6-1,TRBJ2-7,TRBD2,CASRGGSYEQYF,TGTGCCAGCAGGGGAGGGTCCTACGAGCAGTACTTC
NA,TRBV15,TRBJ1-4,TRBD1,CATSRAGTGKVMLFF,TGTGCCACCAGCAGAGCCGGGACAGGGAAGGTTATGTTGTTTTTT
few,TRBV2,TRBJ2-7,TRBD1,CASSLWDRVPEQYF,TGTGCCAGCAGTCTCTGGGACAGGGTGCCCGAGCAGTACTTC
NA,TRBV7-2,TRBJ2-1,NA,CASSPLWRSDNEQFF,TGTGCCAGCAGCCCATTGTGGAGGTCCGACAATGAGCAGTTCTTC
NA,TRBV19,TRBJ1-2,NA,CASSMTGNYGYTF,TGTGCCAGTAGTATGACGGGGAACTATGGCTACACCTTC
NA,TRBV18,TRBJ1-1,NA,CASSPGDTEAFF,TGTGCCAGCTCACCCGGAGATACTGAAGCTTTCTTT
NA,TRBV4-3,TRBJ1-2,NA,CASSQDYGFGYTF,TGCGCCAGCAGCCAAGATTACGGTTTTGGCTACACCTTC
few,TRBV14,TRBJ1-1,TRBD1,CASSRTGTKAFF,TGTGCCAGCAGCCGGACAGGGACTAAAGCTTTCTTT
NA,TRBV5-1,TRBJ2-1,TRBD2,CASSPLAGGYNEQFF,TGCGCCAGCAGCCCGCTAGCGGGAGGTTACAATGAGCAGTTCTTC
NA,TRBV5-1,TRBJ1-1,NA,CASSLAQGGGLINTEAFF,TGCGCCAGCAGCTTGGCCCAGGGTGGCGGCCTAATCAACACTGAAGCTTTCTTT
NA,TRBV28,TRBJ1-1,TRBD1,CASSFPTGGLNTEAFF,TGTGCCAGCAGTTTTCCGACAGGGGGCTTGAACACTGAAGCTTTCTTT
NA,TRBV9,TRBJ2-3,NA,CASNRASRGDTQYF,TGTGCCAGCAACCGGGCCTCCCGGGGGGATACGCAGTATTTT
NA,TRBV30,TRBJ1-1,NA,CAWRGGDTEAFF,TGTGCCTGGAGAGGAGGGGACACTGAAGCTTTCTTT
NA,TRBV4-3,TRBJ2-3,TRBD2,CASSQSRLAGGEDTQYF,TGCGCCAGCAGCCAATCCCGACTAGCGGGGGGGGAAGATACGCAGTATTTT
once,TRBV14,TRBJ2-2,TRBD2,CASSTTSGAANTGELFF,TGTGCCAGCAGCACGACTAGCGGGGCAGCGAACACCGGGGAGCTGTTTTTT
NA,TRBV5-1,TRBJ2-6,NA,CASSLLSSGANVLTF,TGCGCCAGCAGCTTGCTATCCTCTGGGGCCAACGTCCTGACTTTC
NA,TRBV29-1,TRBJ1-5,NA,CSVGTGTNNQPQHF,TGCAGCGTTGGAACCGGGACAAACAATCAGCCCCAGCATTTT
NA,TRBV5-4,TRBJ2-3,NA,CASSLLRGADTQYF,TGTGCCAGCAGCTTGTTACGGGGTGCAGATACGCAGTATTTT
few,TRBV5-4,TRBJ1-4,TRBD1,CASSRTGNEKLFF,TGTGCCAGCAGCCGGACAGGGAATGAAAAACTGTTTTTT
NA,TRBV25-1,TRBJ2-3,NA,CASSEYGTFTDTQYF,TGTGCCAGCAGTGAATATGGGACTTTCACAGATACGCAGTATTTT
NA,TRBV28,TRBJ1-4,NA,CAISKRTDNEKLFF,TGTGCCATCTCTAAACGGACAGATAATGAAAAACTGTTTTTT
NA,TRBV30,TRBJ2-5,TRBD2,CAWSGTSGSPQETQYF,TGTGCCTGGAGTGGAACTAGCGGGAGTCCACAAGAGACCCAGTACTTC
NA,TRBV6-5,TRBJ2-7,TRBD1,CASRLTGGAGEQYF,TGTGCCAGCAGATTAACAGGGGGCGCAGGGGAGCAGTACTTC
NA,TRBV15,TRBJ2-6,NA,CATSREYRGSGANVLTF,TGTGCCACCAGCAGAGAATATAGGGGATCTGGGGCCAACGTCCTGACTTTC
NA,TRBV5-6,TRBJ2-7,TRBD2,CASSLRTSGAGASEQYF,TGTGCCAGCAGCTTGAGGACTAGCGGGGCGGGGGCCAGCGAGCAGTACTTC
NA,TRBV15,TRBJ2-1,NA,CATSRDQSQAGGEQFF,TGTGCCACCAGCAGAGATCAGAGTCAGGCAGGAGGTGAGCAGTTCTTC
NA,TRBV7-3,TRBJ1-1,NA,CASSSGGLAEAFF,TGTGCCAGCAGCTCCGGGGGATTGGCTGAAGCTTTCTTT
NA,TRBV14,TRBJ2-1,NA,CASSGLLRFGEQFF,TGTGCCAGCAGCGGATTGCTGCGGTTTGGTGAGCAGTTCTTC
NA,TRBV6-1,TRBJ1-5,TRBD1,CASSIQGGQPQHF,TGTGCCAGCAGCATTCAGGGGGGTCAGCCCCAGCATTTT
few,TRBV4-2,TRBJ2-4,NA,CASSQEGQTIQYF,TGTGCCAGCAGCCAAGAAGGTCAGACTATTCAGTACTTC
NA,TRBV5-1,TRBJ1-3,TRBD1,CASSLAGTGSGNTIYF,TGCGCCAGCAGCTTGGCCGGGACAGGATCTGGAAACACCATATATTTT
NA,TRBV19,TRBJ1-2,TRBD1,CASTRPGQGYNYGYTF,TGTGCCAGTACCAGGCCCGGACAGGGGTACAACTATGGCTACACCTTC
NA,TRBV28,TRBJ1-3,NA,CASRTGAGNTIYF,TGTGCCAGCAGGACAGGAGCTGGAAACACCATATATTTT
few,TRBV5-4,TRBJ2-7,TRBD1,CASSLTGQGRQYF,TGTGCCAGCAGCTTGACCGGACAGGGAAGACAGTACTTC
NA,TRBV7-9,TRBJ2-7,NA,CASGRGFTYEQYF,TGTGCCAGCGGTCGAGGGTTTACCTACGAGCAGTACTTC
once,TRBV7-6,TRBJ1-2,NA,CASSSYRDWQGGYTF,TGTGCCAGCAGCTCGTACAGGGATTGGCAGGGCGGCTACACCTTC
few,TRBV10-3,TRBJ2-3,TRBD1,CAISLTGGITDTQYF,TGTGCCATCAGCTTGACAGGGGGTATTACAGATACGCAGTATTTT
NA,TRBV7-9,TRBJ1-1,TRBD1,CSSSSHKGGQLRNTEAFF,TGTTCCAGCAGCTCACACAAGGGGGGACAGCTCAGGAACACTGAAGCTTTCTTT
NA,TRBV5-6,TRBJ1-2,TRBD1,CASSLEAWTGYGYTF,TGTGCCAGCAGCTTGGAGGCTTGGACAGGCTATGGCTACACCTTC
once,TRBV10-2,TRBJ1-5,NA,CASSDTRRVRNQPQHF,TGCGCCAGCAGTGACACCCGCAGGGTTCGGAATCAGCCCCAGCATTTT
NA,TRBV5-1,TRBJ2-5,TRBD2,CASSFSSGGSQYF,TGCGCCAGCAGCTTTTCTAGCGGTGGGTCCCAGTACTTC
NA,TRBV6-6,TRBJ2-1,TRBD2,CASTPAGAMDEQFF,TGTGCCAGCACCCCAGCGGGAGCGATGGATGAGCAGTTCTTC
NA,TRBV27,TRBJ1-4,NA,CASRKVQGGKLFF,TGTGCCAGCAGAAAAGTACAGGGCGGGAAACTGTTTTTT